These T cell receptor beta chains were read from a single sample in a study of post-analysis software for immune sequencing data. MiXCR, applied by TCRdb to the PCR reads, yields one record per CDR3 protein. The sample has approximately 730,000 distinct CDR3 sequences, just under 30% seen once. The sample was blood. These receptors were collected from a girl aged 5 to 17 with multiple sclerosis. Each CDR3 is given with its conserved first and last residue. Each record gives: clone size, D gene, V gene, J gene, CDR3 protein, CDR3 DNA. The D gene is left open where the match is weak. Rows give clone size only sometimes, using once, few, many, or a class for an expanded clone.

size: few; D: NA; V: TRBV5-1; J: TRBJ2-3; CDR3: CASSLAGRSGKYF; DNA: TGCGCCAGCAGCTTGGCCGGAAGAAGTGGGAAGTATTTT
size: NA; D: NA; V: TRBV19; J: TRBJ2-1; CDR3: CASSWTGADDEQFF; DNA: TGTGCCAGTAGTTGGACGGGGGCAGACGATGAGCAGTTCTTC
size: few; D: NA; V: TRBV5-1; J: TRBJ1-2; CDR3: CASSLAGQLGYTF; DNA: TGCGCCAGCAGCTTGGCCGGACAGCTTGGCTACACCTTC
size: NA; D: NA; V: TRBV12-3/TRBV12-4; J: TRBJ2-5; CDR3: CASRGEFAETQYF; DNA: TGTGCCAGCAGGGGGGAGTTTGCAGAGACCCAGTACTTC
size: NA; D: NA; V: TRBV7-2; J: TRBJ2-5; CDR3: CASSSYSRSGFQETQYF; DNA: TGTGCCAGCAGCTCTTATTCGCGTAGCGGATTCCAAGAGACCCAGTACTTC
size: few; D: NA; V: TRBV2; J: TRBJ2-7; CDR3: CASPRGYEQYF; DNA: TGTGCCAGTCCGAGGGGTTACGAGCAGTACTTC
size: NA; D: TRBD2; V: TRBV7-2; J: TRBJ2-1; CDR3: CASSLARRDGRASNEQFF; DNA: TGTGCCAGCAGCTTAGCGCGGCGTGACGGGAGGGCCTCCAATGAGCAGTTCTTC
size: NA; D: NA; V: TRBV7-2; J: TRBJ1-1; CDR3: CASSLAGSGVNTEAFF; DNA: TGTGCCAGCAGCTTAGCCGGGTCCGGGGTGAACACTGAAGCTTTCTTT
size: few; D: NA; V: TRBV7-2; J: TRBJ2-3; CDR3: CASSLDRLTQYF; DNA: TGTGCCAGCAGCCTAGACAGACTTACGCAGTATTTT
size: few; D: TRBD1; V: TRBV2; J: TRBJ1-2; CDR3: CASSASTGNYGYTF; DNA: TGTGCCAGCAGTGCTTCGACAGGGAACTATGGCTACACCTTC
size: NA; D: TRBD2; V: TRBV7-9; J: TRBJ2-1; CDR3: CASSLTSGSVHEQFF; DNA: TGTGCCAGCAGCTTGACTAGCGGGAGTGTCCATGAGCAGTTCTTC
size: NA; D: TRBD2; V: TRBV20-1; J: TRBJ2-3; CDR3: CSASQLAGGPITDTQYF; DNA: TGCAGTGCTAGTCAGCTAGCGGGAGGGCCAATCACAGATACGCAGTATTTT
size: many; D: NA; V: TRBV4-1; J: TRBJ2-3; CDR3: CASSQPGTDTQYF; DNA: TGTGCCAGCAGCCAGCCGGGTACAGATACGCAGTATTTT
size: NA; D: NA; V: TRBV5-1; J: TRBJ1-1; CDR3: CASSLGVETEAFF; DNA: TGCGCCAGCAGCTTGGGGGTTGAGACTGAAGCTTTCTTT
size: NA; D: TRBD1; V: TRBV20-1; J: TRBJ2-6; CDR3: CSAGVQGAGGANVLTF; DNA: TGCAGTGCTGGGGTCCAGGGGGCTGGTGGGGCCAACGTCCTGACTTTC
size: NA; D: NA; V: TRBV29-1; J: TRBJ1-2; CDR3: CSVEDRLGRGYTF; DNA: TGCAGCGTTGAAGATCGGTTAGGGAGAGGCTACACCTTC
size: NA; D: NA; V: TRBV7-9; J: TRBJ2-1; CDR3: CASRGTNLYNEQFF; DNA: TGTGCCAGCAGAGGTACCAACCTATACAATGAGCAGTTCTTC
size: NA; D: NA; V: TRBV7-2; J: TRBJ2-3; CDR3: CASSPRDRRTDTQYF; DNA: TGTGCCAGCAGCCCAAGAGACAGGCGCACAGATACGCAGTATTTT
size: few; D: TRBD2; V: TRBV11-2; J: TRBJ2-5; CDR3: CASSTAGAETQYF; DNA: TGTGCCAGCAGCACAGCGGGAGCGGAGACCCAGTACTTC
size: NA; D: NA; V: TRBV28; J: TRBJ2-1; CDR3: CASSLGATEQFF; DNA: TGTGCCAGCAGTTTAGGAGCCACAGAACAGTTCTTC
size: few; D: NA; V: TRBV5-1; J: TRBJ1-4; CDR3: CASSSAGSRRKLFF; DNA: TGCGCCAGCAGCTCCGCAGGGTCGCGGAGAAAACTGTTTTTT
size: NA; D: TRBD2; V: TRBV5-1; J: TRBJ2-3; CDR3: CASSQGSSGRLYTDTQYF; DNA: TGCGCCAGCAGCCAAGGGTCTAGCGGGAGATTATACACAGATACGCAGTATTTT
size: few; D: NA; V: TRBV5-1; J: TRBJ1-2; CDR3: CASSLVQGFSYGYTF; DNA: TGCGCCAGCAGCTTGGTACAGGGTTTCTCCTATGGCTACACCTTC
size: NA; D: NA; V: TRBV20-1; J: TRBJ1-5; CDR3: CSARDPLADSNQPQHF; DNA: TGCAGTGCTAGAGACCCGCTGGCAGATAGCAATCAGCCCCAGCATTTT
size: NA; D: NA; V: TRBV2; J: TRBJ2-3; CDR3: CASSELGREWSTDTQYF; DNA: TGTGCCAGCAGTGAATTGGGTCGGGAGTGGAGCACAGATACGCAGTATTTT
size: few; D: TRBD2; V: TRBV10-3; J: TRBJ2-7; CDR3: CATEQGPGLELSEQYF; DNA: TGTGCCACAGAACAGGGTCCGGGACTAGAGCTTTCCGAGCAGTACTTC
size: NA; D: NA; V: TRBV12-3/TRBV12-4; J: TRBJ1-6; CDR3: CASRPGLLDSPLHF; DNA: TGTGCCAGCAGACCCGGGTTGCTGGATTCACCCCTCCACTTT
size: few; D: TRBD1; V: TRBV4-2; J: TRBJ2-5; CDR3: CASSQEDGTGETQYF; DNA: TGTGCCAGCAGCCAAGAAGACGGGACAGGGGAGACCCAGTACTTC
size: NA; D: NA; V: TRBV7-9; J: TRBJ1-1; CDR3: CASSLILRGEAFF; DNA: TGTGCCAGCAGCTTAATTTTGCGGGGCGAAGCTTTCTTT
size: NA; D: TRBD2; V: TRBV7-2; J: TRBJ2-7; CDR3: CASSLRLAGTLEQYF; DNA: TGTGCCAGCAGCTTACGACTAGCGGGAACCCTCGAGCAGTACTTC
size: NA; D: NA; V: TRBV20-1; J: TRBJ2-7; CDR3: CSARVAAVSYEQYF; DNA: TGCAGTGCTAGAGTGGCGGCAGTCTCCTACGAGCAGTACTTC
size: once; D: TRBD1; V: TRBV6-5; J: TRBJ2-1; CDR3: CASSYSRTGEYNEQFF; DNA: TGTGCCAGCAGTTACTCCCGGACAGGTGAATACAATGAGCAGTTCTTC
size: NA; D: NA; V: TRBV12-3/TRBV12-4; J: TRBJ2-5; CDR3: CASSLAGLFQETQYF; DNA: TGTGCCAGCAGTTTAGCCGGCCTTTTCCAAGAGACCCAGTACTTC
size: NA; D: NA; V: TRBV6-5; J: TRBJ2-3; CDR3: CASSYSGSPTSADTQYF; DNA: TGTGCCAGCAGTTACTCAGGGAGTCCGACCTCCGCAGATACGCAGTATTTT
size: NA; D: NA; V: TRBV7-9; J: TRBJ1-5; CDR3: CASSYSGNQPQHF; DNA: TGTGCCAGCAGTTACTCAGGTAATCAGCCCCAGCATTTT
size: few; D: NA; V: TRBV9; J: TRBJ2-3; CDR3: CASSTGTGATDTQYF; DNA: TGTGCCAGCAGCACCGGGACTGGGGCGACAGATACGCAGTATTTT
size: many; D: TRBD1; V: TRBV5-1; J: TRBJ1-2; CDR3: CASSLMEGAYGYTF; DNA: TGCGCCAGCAGCTTGATGGAGGGGGCCTATGGCTACACCTTC
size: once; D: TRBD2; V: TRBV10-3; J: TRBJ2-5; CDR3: CANSERGGLQETQYF; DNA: TGTGCCAACAGTGAACGGGGGGGACTTCAAGAGACCCAGTACTTC
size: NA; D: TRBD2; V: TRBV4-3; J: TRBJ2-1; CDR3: CASSPILTSGSYNEQFF; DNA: TGCGCCAGCAGCCCAATCCTTACTAGCGGTTCCTACAATGAGCAGTTCTTC
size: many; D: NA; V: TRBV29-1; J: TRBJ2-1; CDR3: CSVDVSQGLGEQFF; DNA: TGCAGCGTTGATGTCTCGCAGGGTTTAGGTGAGCAGTTCTTC
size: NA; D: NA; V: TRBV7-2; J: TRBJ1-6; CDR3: CASSQRQVSYNSPLHF; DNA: TGTGCCAGCAGCCAGAGACAGGTCTCCTATAATTCACCCCTCCACTTT
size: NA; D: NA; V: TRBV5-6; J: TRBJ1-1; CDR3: CASSLPGFVNTEAFF; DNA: TGTGCCAGCAGCTTGCCAGGGTTCGTGAACACTGAAGCTTTCTTT
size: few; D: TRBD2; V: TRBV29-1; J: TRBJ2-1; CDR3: CSVVGTSRNEQFF; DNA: TGCAGCGTTGTAGGGACTAGTCGGAATGAGCAGTTCTTC
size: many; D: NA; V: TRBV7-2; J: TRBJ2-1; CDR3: CASSTLRVNEQFF; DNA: TGTGCCAGCAGCACCCTACGGGTCAATGAGCAGTTCTTC
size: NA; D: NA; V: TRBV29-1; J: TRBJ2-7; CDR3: CSVDEGGGFWEQYF; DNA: TGCAGCGTTGACGAAGGGGGTGGGTTTTGGGAGCAGTACTTC
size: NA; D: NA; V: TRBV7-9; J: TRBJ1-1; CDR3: CASSRRTGRDTEAFF; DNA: TGTGCCAGCAGCAGACGTACAGGGAGAGATACTGAAGCTTTCTTT
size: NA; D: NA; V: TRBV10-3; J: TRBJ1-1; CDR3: CAISESRIEAFF; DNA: TGTGCCATCAGTGAGTCGAGGATCGAAGCTTTCTTT
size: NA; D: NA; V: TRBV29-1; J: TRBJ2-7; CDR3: CSVAGTSVEQYF; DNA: TGCAGCGTAGCCGGGACATCGGTTGAGCAGTACTTC
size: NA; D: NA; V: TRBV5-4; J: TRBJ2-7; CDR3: CASSLGGSGPLFYEQYF; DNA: TGTGCCAGCAGCTTGGGTGGTTCCGGACCCCTCTTCTACGAGCAGTACTTC